This record looks at one T cell receptor (beta chain) sequence and its context. Antigen: not known. Carried by the TCR beta cDNA libraries were unique molecular identifiers. Each CDR3 protein gets one entry after TCRdb re-called the PCR reads with MiXCR. Here the sample spans under 200,000 distinct CDR3 sequences, around 34% being singletons. This entry is derived from a study of post-analysis software for immune sequencing data. Findings and caveats of the study: Patients with multiple sclerosis recorded significantly lower normalized Chao1 diversity than controls, the study found. TRBV5-6, TRBV5-1 and TRBV20-1 were among several TRBV segments more frequent in patients than controls. Same-batch preparations were strongly co-clustered by F measure.

The CDR3 runs 14 residues. Germline V lookup: CDR1 LGHNA, CDR2 YNFKEQ. Trimming left V 5 bases short and J 11 bases short, with 21 bases between. The clonotype comes from a girl between 5 and 17 years old with multiple sclerosis. V usage is TRBV4-2 and J usage is TRBJ1-1, with D maybe TRBD1 (6 bases). The sequences come from blood, collected after autologous hematopoietic stem cell transplantation. This CDR3 is CASSTEGGDGTAFF. CDR3 DNA sequence: TGTGCCAGCAGCACCGAAGGGGGAGATGGTACGGCTTTCTTT.